This TCR beta chain originates from a study of T cells in Graves' hyperthyroidism and ophthalmopathy. Study outcomes and limitations: Blood samples included most of the expanded thyroid clonotypes exceeding 0.001.

Each diagnosis was grounded in clinical symptoms, serum thyroxine and TRAb, thyroid ultrasound, and orbital computed tomography. The authors obtained PBMCs from roughly 10 ml of fresh peripheral blood. About this clonotype: Its antigen is currently unknown.

Template material for amplifying TCR beta CDR3 regions consisted of RNA transcripts. Primed by the HTBI set, a first-round RT-PCR was run on the TCR CDR3. TCRdb reanalysed the multiplex PCR reads using MiXCR and keeps one entry per CDR3 protein. The sample lists about 770,000 distinct CDR3 sequences; 18% were seen once. This TCR derives from a woman in her forties or fifties with Graves' hyperthyroidism that later progressed to Graves' ophthalmopathy. Material for sequencing was blood.

The CDR3 reads CASGLSSYEQYF. Here the CDR3 DNA reads TGCGCCAGCGGGCTTAGCTCCTACGAGCAGTACTTC. The V and J genes are TRBV5-1 and TRBJ2-7; D gene unclear. The CDR3 is 12 amino acids. V dropped 7 bases and J dropped 0 bases, with 8 bases sitting between them. CDR1 and CDR2 (germline): SGHRS, YFSETQ.